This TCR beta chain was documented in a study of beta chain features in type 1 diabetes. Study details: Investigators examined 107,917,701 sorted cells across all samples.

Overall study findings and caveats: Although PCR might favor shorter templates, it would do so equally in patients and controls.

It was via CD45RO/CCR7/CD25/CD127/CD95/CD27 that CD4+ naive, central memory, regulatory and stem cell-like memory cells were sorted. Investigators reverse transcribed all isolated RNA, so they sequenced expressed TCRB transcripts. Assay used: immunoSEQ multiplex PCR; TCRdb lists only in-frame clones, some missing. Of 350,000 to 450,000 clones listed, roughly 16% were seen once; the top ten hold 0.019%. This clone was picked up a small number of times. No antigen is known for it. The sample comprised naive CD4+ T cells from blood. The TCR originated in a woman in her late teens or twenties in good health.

The CDR3 nucleotides are TGCGCCAGCAGCACTCAGGGGGAAGAGACCCAGTACTTC. As protein: CASSTQGEETQYF. The genes are TRBV5-1 and TRBJ2-5; 7 bases are shared with TRBD1. After removal of 4 bases from V and 3 bases from J, the junction contained 3 bases not matched to a gene. The CDR3 is made up of 13 amino acids. Germline values: CDR1 SGHRS, CDR2 YFSETQ.